Presented here are 6 T cell receptor beta chains from one specimen sequenced in a study of T cell changes during pregnancy in multiple sclerosis. Clones were read by immunoSEQ multiplex PCR, and TCRdb kept only the in-frame ones, dropping some. Altogether tens of thousands of clones are present, 90% being singletons, with the ten largest covering about 5.3%. Sample: peripheral blood, taken in the third trimester of pregnancy. The receptor source for this set is a female donor in good health, enrolled as a control in a pregnancy study.

V gene TRBV7-3 combines with J gene TRBJ1-2; weak D call: TRBD1 (5 bases). Trimming took off 1 base at V and 2 bases at J, with 17 bases between the two ends. The germline CDR1 and CDR2 sequences are SGHTA and FQGTGA. The CDR3 is made up of 17 amino acids. The CDR3 nucleotides read TGTGCCAGCAGCTTAATGCGGAGGGGCAAACGGAACTATGGCTACACCTTC. Translated, it gives CASSLMRRGKRNYGYTF.

The J gene is TRBJ1-2, the V gene TRBV7-8; tentatively, D is TRBD1 (5 bases). This CDR3 has 14 amino acids. Trimming removed 1 base from V and 6 bases from J, with 12 bases in between. Looked up from germline, CDR1 is SGHVS and CDR2 is FQNEAQ. The CDR3, as DNA: TGTGCCAGCAGCTTAGAGGGGCTTCGGGATGGCTACACCTTC. This encodes CASSLEGLRDGYTF.

This chain joins TRBV5-1 and TRBJ1-2; TRBD1 matches 8 bases. This CDR3 has 17 residues. Losses at the gene ends were 3 bases for V and 0 bases for J; bases not matched to a gene: 10. CDR1 is SGHRS and CDR2 is YFSETQ in the germline V gene. The CDR3 DNA follows: TGCGCCAGCAGCTCCACCGGGACAGGCCTAGCTAACTATGGCTACACCTTC. It yields the protein CASSSTGTGLANYGYTF. Looking up the rest from reference TRBV5-1 and TRBJ1-2 gives the full variable domain: KAGVTQTPRYLIKTRGQQVTLSCSPISGHRSVSWYQQTPGQGLQFLFEYFSETQRNKGNFPGRFSGRQFSNSRSEMNVSTLELGDSALYLCASSSTGTGLANYGYTFGSGTRLTVV.

The V and J genes are TRBV7-8 and TRBJ2-1; no firm D call. This CDR3 is 13 amino acids long. Trimming pared 1 base from V and 7 bases from J, leaving 8 bases between. Germline V gene sequence: CDR1 SGHVS, CDR2 FQNEAQ. The DNA of the CDR3 is TGTGCCAGCAGCTTAGTTTTGAGGAATGAGCAGTTCTTC. Translating gives CASSLVLRNEQFF. Using reference TRBV7-8 and TRBJ2-1 for the parts outside the CDR3, the full variable domain is GAGVSQSPRYKVAKRGQDVALRCDPISGHVSLFWYQQALGQGPEFLTYFQNEAQLDKSGLPSDRFFAERPEGSVSTLKIQRTQQEDSAVYLCASSLVLRNEQFFGPGTRLTVL.

The chain is built from TRBV15 and TRBJ2-1; 14 bases match TRBD2. The CDR3 extends over 16 amino acids. J lost 7 bases, V lost 4 bases, and 6 bases had no gene match. Germline V gene sequence: CDR1 LNHNV, CDR2 YYDKDF (reference sequence). CDR3 amino acids: CATSTGLAGVLNEQFF. The DNA for the CDR3 is TGTGCCACCAGCACGGGACTAGCGGGAGTGTTGAATGAGCAGTTCTTC.

The V and J genes are TRBV15 and TRBJ2-1; maybe TRBD2 (5 bases). The germline V gene encodes CDR1 LNHNV and CDR2 YYDKDF (reference sequence). This CDR3 has 16 amino acids. V lost 5 bases to trimming and J lost 7 bases, with 21 bases between them. For the CDR3, the DNA is TGTGCCACCAGCCCCTCTCTGGGCTCGGGGTGGAATGAGCAGTTCTTC. Translated: CATSPSLGSGWNEQFF. Full variable domain (outside the CDR3, taken from reference TRBV15 and TRBJ2-1): DAMVIQNPRYQVTQFGKPVTLSCSQTLNHNVMYWYQQKSSQAPKLLFHYYDKDFNNEADTPDNFQSRRPNTSFCFLDIRSPGLGDTAMYLCATSPSLGSGWNEQFFGPGTRLTVL.